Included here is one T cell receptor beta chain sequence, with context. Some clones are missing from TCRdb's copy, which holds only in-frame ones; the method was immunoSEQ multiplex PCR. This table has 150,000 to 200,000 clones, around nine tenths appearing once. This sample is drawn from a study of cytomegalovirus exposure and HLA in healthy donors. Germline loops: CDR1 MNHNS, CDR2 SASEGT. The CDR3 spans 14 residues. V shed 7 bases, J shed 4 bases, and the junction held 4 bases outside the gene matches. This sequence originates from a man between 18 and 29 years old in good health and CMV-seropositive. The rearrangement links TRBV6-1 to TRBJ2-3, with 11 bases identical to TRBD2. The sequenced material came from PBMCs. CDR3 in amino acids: CASNIAGGSDTQYF. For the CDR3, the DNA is TGTGCCAGCAATATAGCGGGAGGGTCAGATACGCAGTATTTT.